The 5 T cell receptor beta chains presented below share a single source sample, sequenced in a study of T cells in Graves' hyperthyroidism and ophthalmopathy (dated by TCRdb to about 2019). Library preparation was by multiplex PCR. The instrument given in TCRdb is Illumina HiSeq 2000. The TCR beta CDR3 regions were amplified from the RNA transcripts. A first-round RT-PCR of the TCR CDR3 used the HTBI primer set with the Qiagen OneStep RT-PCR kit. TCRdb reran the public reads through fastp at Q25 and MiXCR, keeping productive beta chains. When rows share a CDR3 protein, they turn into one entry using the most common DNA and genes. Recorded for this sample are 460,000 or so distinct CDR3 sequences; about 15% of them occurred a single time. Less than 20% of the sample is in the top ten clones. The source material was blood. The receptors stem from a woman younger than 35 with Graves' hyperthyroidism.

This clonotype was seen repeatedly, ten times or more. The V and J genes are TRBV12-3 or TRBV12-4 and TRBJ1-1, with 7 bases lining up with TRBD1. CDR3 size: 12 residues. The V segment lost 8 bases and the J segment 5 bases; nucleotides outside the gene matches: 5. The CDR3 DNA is TGTGCCAGCCGCTCAGGGGGGACTGAAGCTTTCTTT. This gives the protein CASRSGGTEAFF.

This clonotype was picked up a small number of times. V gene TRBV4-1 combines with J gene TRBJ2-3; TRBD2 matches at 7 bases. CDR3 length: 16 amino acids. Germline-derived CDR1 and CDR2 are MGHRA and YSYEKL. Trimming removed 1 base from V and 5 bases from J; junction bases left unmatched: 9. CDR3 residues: CASSQGRMAGEDTQYF. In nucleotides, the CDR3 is TGCGCCAGCAGCCAAGGCCGAATGGCGGGAGAAGATACGCAGTATTTT.

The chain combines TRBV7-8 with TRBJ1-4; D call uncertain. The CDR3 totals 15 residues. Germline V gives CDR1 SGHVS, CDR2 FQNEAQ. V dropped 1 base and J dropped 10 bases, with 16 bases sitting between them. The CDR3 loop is CASSLDAGSSGKLFF. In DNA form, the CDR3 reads TGTGCCAGCAGCTTAGATGCGGGGTCGAGTGGAAAACTGTTTTTT.

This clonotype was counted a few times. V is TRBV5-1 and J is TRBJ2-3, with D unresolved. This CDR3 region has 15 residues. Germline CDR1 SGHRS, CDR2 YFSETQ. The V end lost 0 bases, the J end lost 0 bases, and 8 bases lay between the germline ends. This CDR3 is CASSLAPESTDTQYF. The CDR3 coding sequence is TGCGCCAGCAGCTTGGCGCCAGAGAGCACAGATACGCAGTATTTT.

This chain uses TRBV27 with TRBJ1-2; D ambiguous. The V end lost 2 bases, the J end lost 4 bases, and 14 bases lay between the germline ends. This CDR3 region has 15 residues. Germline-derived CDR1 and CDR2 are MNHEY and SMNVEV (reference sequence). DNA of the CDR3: TGTGCCAGCAGTTTAAAACCTCGGAACCCCTATGGCTACACCTTC. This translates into CASSLKPRNPYGYTF.